A single sample gave rise to the 18 T cell receptor beta chains below, sequenced in a study of long-term antiretroviral therapy in people with HIV. At the survey level, the v3.0 immunoSEQ assay was run. Clones were read by immunoSEQ multiplex PCR, and TCRdb kept only the in-frame ones, dropping some. The sample has roughly 16,000 clones, roughly four fifths seen once. The sequencing here drew on unsorted PBMCs, taken 0.3 years after starting antiretroviral therapy. The receptors shown here come from a young man with HIV.

The chain combines TRBV7-8 with TRBJ1-1, with TRBD1 identical over 8 bases. The CDR3 loop spans 16 amino acids. CDR1 SGHVS and CDR2 FQNEAQ come from the germline V gene. Trimming took 5 bases from V and 1 from J; bases not matched to a gene: 9. As DNA, the CDR3 is TGTGCCAGCAGCGATAACAGGGACAGGTGGAACACTGAAGCTTTCTTT. This encodes CASSDNRDRWNTEAFF.

The rearrangement joins TRBV9 to TRBJ1-1, with TRBD1 matching 7 bases. V gave up 3 bases and J gave up 5 bases; unmatched junction bases: 10. The CDR3 is 15 amino acids. CDR1 and CDR2 (germline): SGDLS, YYNGEE. CDR3 in amino acids: CASSAWDRKGTEAFF. The DNA for the CDR3 is TGTGCCAGCAGCGCTTGGGACAGAAAGGGGACTGAAGCTTTCTTT.

The chain combines TRBV5-6 with TRBJ2-3; 9 bases are shared with TRBD1. The CDR3 length is 16 residues. Per the germline V gene, CDR1 is SGHDT and CDR2 is YYEEEE. After removal of 4 bases from V and 2 bases from J, the junction contained 8 bases not matched to a gene. This CDR3 is CASSIGTGNPTDTQYF. The DNA of the CDR3 is TGTGCCAGCAGCATCGGGACAGGGAACCCCACAGATACGCAGTATTTT.

This chain connects TRBV6-5 to TRBJ1-1, with 9 bases fitting TRBD1. This CDR3 comprises 12 residues. Germline V gene data show CDR1 as MNHEY and CDR2 as SVGAGI. The ends lost 8 bases at V and 6 bases at J; junction bases unmatched: 4. This chain's CDR3 is CASSGQGPEAFF. The CDR3 DNA is TGTGCCAGCTCCGGACAGGGGCCTGAAGCTTTCTTT.

The CDR3 is CASSFGWGSYEQYF. The CDR3 DNA follows: TGTGCCAGCAGTTTCGGATGGGGGTCCTACGAGCAGTACTTC. The chain has TRBV28 and TRBJ2-7; D might be TRBD1 or TRBD2, each matching 5 bases. Trimming stripped 3 bases from V and 1 base from J, with 10 bases between. Germline V CDR1 and CDR2: MDHEN, SYDVKM. The CDR3 extends over 14 amino acids.

The V and J genes are TRBV7-6 and TRBJ2-5; D is perhaps TRBD1 or TRBD2 (5 bases each). The germline CDR1 and CDR2 sequences are SGHVS and FNYEAQ. Deletions cut 5 bases from V and 1 base from J, with 11 bases between. The CDR3 runs 14 residues. CDR3 loop: CASSLSGTQETQYF. In DNA, the CDR3 is TGTGCCAGCAGCCTCTCCGGGACCCAAGAGACCCAGTACTTC.

The V call is TRBV6-6, the J call TRBJ1-1; 9 bases agree with TRBD1. The germline V gene encodes CDR1 MNHNY and CDR2 SVGAGI (reference sequence). The CDR3 length is 16 residues. V lost 6 bases, J lost 1 base, and 9 bases stayed unmatched. CDR3 residues: CASSTGGRIGNTEAFF. The CDR3 region has the DNA TGTGCCAGCAGCACAGGGGGCAGAATCGGGAACACTGAAGCTTTCTTT.

The V call is TRBV7-2, the J call TRBJ1-1; 9 bases agree with TRBD1. With V trimmed by 5 bases and J by 4 bases, 8 bases remained unmatched. Germline CDR1 reads SGHTA; CDR2 reads FQGNSA. There are 15 residues in the CDR3. The CDR3 loop is CASSPYRGQGTEAFF. DNA of the CDR3: TGTGCCAGCAGCCCTTACAGGGGGCAGGGCACTGAAGCTTTCTTT.

The rearrangement joins TRBV6-4 to TRBJ2-1, with D tentatively TRBD1 (5 bases). V was shortened by 2 bases and J by 6 bases, with 11 bases between the two germline ends. CDR3 size: 14 residues. Per the germline V gene, CDR1 is MRHNA and CDR2 is SNTAGT. The CDR3 DNA reads TGTGCCAGCAGTGACAGGGGTGGGATCAATGAGCAGTTCTTC. Residues: CASSDRGGINEQFF.

V is TRBV10-3 and J is TRBJ2-5; D remains ambiguous. In germline, CDR1 is ENHRY, CDR2 SYGVKD. With 0 bases removed from V and 3 bases from J, the gap between germline ends came to 11 bases. This CDR3 has 15 residues. The CDR3 region is CAISESSAGEETQYF. In DNA, the CDR3 is TGTGCCATCAGTGAGTCCTCAGCTGGCGAAGAGACCCAGTACTTC.

This clone has just one count. The chain employs TRBV25-1 and TRBJ1-1, with D possibly TRBD1 on 5 matching bases. CDR1 is MGHDK, CDR2 SYGVNS, per germline. CDR3 length equals 15 residues. Deletions cut 5 bases from V and 1 base from J, with 14 bases between. CDR3 nucleotide sequence: TGTGCCAGCAGTCCCCACCGTGGGGGGAACACTGAAGCTTTCTTT. Its protein is CASSPHRGGNTEAFF.

The J gene is TRBJ1-6, the V gene TRBV19; TRBD1 is a possible D gene (6 bases). V was pared by 10 bases and J by 1 base, with 14 bases between. CDR1 is LNHDA and CDR2 is SQIVND in the germline V gene (reference sequence). There are 15 residues in the CDR3. The CDR3 sequence: CATRDTRSYNSPLHF. Here the CDR3 DNA reads TGTGCCACCCGGGACACACGATCCTATAATTCACCCCTCCACTTT.

This chain uses TRBV11-2 with TRBJ2-2, with D unresolved. Germline V gives CDR1 SGHAT, CDR2 FQNNGV. Trimming stripped 9 bases from V and 4 bases from J, with 9 bases between. CDR3 size: 12 residues. CDR3 in DNA: TGTGCCAGTCATACGGGCACCGGGGAGCTGTTTTTT. It translates to CASHTGTGELFF.

V usage is TRBV7-2 and J usage is TRBJ2-7; D is undetermined. CDR3 length equals 14 residues. Trimming took off 7 bases at V and 2 bases at J, with 15 bases between the two ends. From germline, CDR1 is SGHTA and CDR2 FQGNSA. The CDR3 DNA sequence: TGTGCCAGCACCCTACCAGGCAACCCCTACGAGCAGTACTTC. Protein product: CASTLPGNPYEQYF.

This clone was observed a single time. The V and J genes are TRBV6-4 and TRBJ2-3, with TRBD2 as a possible D gene (6 bases). From germline, CDR1 is MRHNA and CDR2 SNTAGT. This CDR3 spans 14 amino acids. Deletions cut 3 bases from V and 0 bases from J, with 7 bases between. The CDR3 here is CASSERGSTDTQYF. CDR3 in DNA: TGTGCCAGCAGTGAACGGGGGAGCACAGATACGCAGTATTTT.

This chain connects TRBV27 to TRBJ1-3; no definite D call. Trimming stripped 2 bases from V and 0 bases from J, with 8 bases between. CDR1 MNHEY and CDR2 SMNVEV come from the germline V gene (reference sequence). CDR3 length equals 15 residues. CDR3 nucleotides: TGTGCCAGCAGTTTAGGATGGAGCTCTGGAAACACCATATATTTT. Translated: CASSLGWSSGNTIYF.

The rearrangement uses TRBV7-9 and TRBJ2-1, with D tentatively TRBD1 or TRBD2 (5 bases each). CDR3 length equals 13 residues. The V gene lost 5 bases and the J gene lost 7 bases, with 12 bases spanning the gap. The germline gives CDR1 SEHNR, CDR2 FQNEAQ (reference sequence). The CDR3 DNA reads as TGTGCCAGCAGCCTCGACTGGGGGAATGAGCAGTTCTTC. Translated, it gives CASSLDWGNEQFF.

The sample holds a few counts of this clone. The chain's CDR3 is CASNPTGQGWGGYTF. In nucleotides, the CDR3 is TGTGCCAGCAATCCTACGGGACAGGGTTGGGGAGGCTACACCTTC. The chain combines TRBV27 with TRBJ1-2, with 9 positions matching TRBD1. Germline values: CDR1 MNHEY, CDR2 SMNVEV (reference sequence). There are 15 residues in the CDR3. Trimming at V came to 7 bases and at J to 8 bases, leaving 14 bases not matched to a gene.